Listed here are 15 T cell receptor beta chains from one sample, sequenced in a study of OX40 agonist ivuxolimab in advanced cancers. This table comes from immunoSEQ multiplex PCR, and its TCRdb copy is limited to in-frame clones, with some not included. Of some 66,000 clones in the sample, over 75% were seen once. This specimen consisted of CD4+ or CD8+ T cells sorted from blood, obtained in a trial of the OX40 agonist ivuxolimab. The origin of the receptors is an adult with an advanced solid tumor such as melanoma, head and neck, liver or kidney cancer.

J is TRBJ1-6 and V is TRBV15; D not resolved. The V end was cut by 4 bases, the J end by 8 bases, with 15 bases between. CDR1 and CDR2 (germline): LNHNV, YYDKDF (reference sequence). The CDR3 has 15 amino acids. CDR3: CATSISLGFHSPLHF. The DNA for the CDR3 is TGTGCCACCAGCATTTCACTAGGGTTCCATTCACCCCTCCACTTT.

CDR3 nucleotide sequence: TGTGCCAGTAGTCCGAGGGACAGCCGCTCTGGGGCCAACGTCCTGACTTTC. Translated: CASSPRDSRSGANVLTF. The chain has TRBV19 and TRBJ2-6; 7 bases map to TRBD1. Germline CDR1 LNHDA, CDR2 SQIVND (reference sequence). The CDR3 loop spans 17 amino acids. With V trimmed by 5 bases and J by 0 bases, 7 bases remained unmatched.

V usage is TRBV28 and J usage is TRBJ2-7, with a tentative D call TRBD1 (6 bases). The germline CDR1 and CDR2 sequences are MDHEN and SYDVKM. V dropped 3 bases and J dropped 1 base, with 13 bases sitting between them. The CDR3 length is 15 residues. DNA for the CDR3: TGTGCCAGCAGTTTGAGGGACAAGGTATCCTACGAGCAGTACTTC. Its protein is CASSLRDKVSYEQYF.

The chain couples TRBV7-2 to TRBJ1-4; no reliable D call. The germline CDR1 and CDR2 sequences are SGHTA and FQGNSA. Trimming cost V 2 bases and J 5 bases, with 9 bases left between them. The CDR3 covers 14 residues. CDR3 DNA sequence: TGTGCCAGCAGCTTAATCGGACCCAATGAAAAACTGTTTTTT. Protein product: CASSLIGPNEKLFF.

The chain has TRBV4-1 and TRBJ2-3; D is ambiguous. The CDR3 totals 14 residues. V lost 1 base to trimming and J lost 5 bases, with 10 bases between them. From germline, CDR1 is MGHRA and CDR2 YSYEKL. The CDR3 loop is CASSQVTYRDTQYF. DNA for the CDR3: TGCGCCAGCAGCCAAGTCACTTATCGAGATACGCAGTATTTT.

The genes are TRBV19 and TRBJ2-7, with 7 bases identical to TRBD1. Per germline, CDR1 LNHDA and CDR2 SQIVND (reference sequence). V was pared by 5 bases and J by 2 bases, with 9 bases of the junction left unmatched. This CDR3 contains 15 residues. The CDR3 DNA is TGTGCCAGTAGTGCCTCCGGGACAGCGACCTACGAGCAGTACTTC. This sequence encodes CASSASGTATYEQYF.

This clone was seen a few times. The chain carries TRBV2 and TRBJ1-2; TRBD1 is a possible D gene (5 bases). Germline-derived CDR1 and CDR2 are SNHLY and FYNNEI. The CDR3 consists of 13 residues. V was cut by 6 bases and J by 7 bases, with 15 bases left in between. The CDR3 DNA is TGTGCCAGCAGCCCCGGGGGTTTGGGTGGCTACACCTTC. Translation gives CASSPGGLGGYTF.

This sequence joins TRBV18 and TRBJ1-3; TRBD1 might be the D (6 bases). V shed 2 bases and J shed 4 bases, with 9 bases lying between them. The CDR3 runs 14 residues. Germline lookup yields CDR1 KGHSH and CDR2 LQKENI. CDR3 in DNA: TGTGCCAGCTCACCAGACAGGAGCGGAAACACCATATATTTT. Translation: CASSPDRSGNTIYF.

V and J are TRBV28 and TRBJ2-5; TRBD2 matches at 12 bases. Germline CDR1 and CDR2: MDHEN and SYDVKM. The CDR3 spans 17 residues. V dropped 1 base and J dropped 5; count of bases not matched to a gene: 8. This CDR3 reads CASSLSLLAGGKETQYF. CDR3 nucleotides: TGTGCCAGCAGTTTATCCCTACTAGCGGGGGGCAAGGAGACCCAGTACTTC.

The V gene is TRBV7-9, the J gene TRBJ2-3; 14 bases match TRBD2. Germline CDR1 and CDR2: SEHNR and FQNEAQ (reference sequence). V shed 5 bases and J 2 bases; nucleotides not matched to a gene: 3. This CDR3 has 16 amino acids. The CDR3 here is CASSVGLAGVTDTQYF. As DNA, the CDR3 is TGTGCCAGCAGCGTGGGACTAGCGGGGGTCACAGATACGCAGTATTTT.

The CDR3 region is CASSWRRGNDGYTF. CDR3 sequence (DNA): TGTGCCAGCAGCTGGAGACGAGGGAACGACGGCTACACCTTC. The V call is TRBV14, the J call TRBJ1-2; the D is unclear. Between the trimmed V and J ends, which lost 5 bases and 8 bases, there was a span of 18 bases. CDR3 size: 14 residues. Per germline, CDR1 SGHDN and CDR2 FVKESK.

The V and J genes are TRBV6-1 and TRBJ2-1; D might be TRBD2 (6 bases). The CDR3 runs 16 residues. Germline CDR1 is MNHNS and CDR2 is SASEGT. Trimming stripped 1 base from V and 0 bases from J, with 10 bases between. The CDR3 DNA reads as TGTGCCAGCAGTGAAGTCCTAGCGTCCTCCTACAATGAGCAGTTCTTC. This translates into CASSEVLASSYNEQFF.

The rearrangement uses TRBV5-1 and TRBJ1-1; D ambiguous. The V end lost 0 bases, the J end lost 1 base, and 7 bases lay between the germline ends. Germline CDR1 reads SGHRS; CDR2 reads YFSETQ. The CDR3 loop spans 14 amino acids. In DNA, the CDR3 is TGCGCCAGCAGCTTGGAACGGGAGAACACTGAAGCTTTCTTT. Protein product: CASSLERENTEAFF.

This chain links TRBV29-1 with TRBJ2-2; D is tentatively TRBD1 or TRBD2 (6 bases each). The V gene's germline CDR1 is SQVTM and CDR2 ANQGSEA. The CDR3 has 12 residues. The ends were cut back, 5 bases at V and 6 bases at J, with 10 bases in the middle. The chain's CDR3 is CSVSGAPGELFF. In DNA form, the CDR3 reads TGCAGCGTTTCGGGGGCCCCCGGGGAGCTGTTTTTT.

This chain connects TRBV9 to TRBJ2-1; 14 bases are shared with TRBD2. V was clipped by 4 bases and J by 4 bases; unmatched bases: 4. The germline gives CDR1 SGDLS, CDR2 YYNGEE. The CDR3 sequence is 16 residues long. CDR3 loop: CASSPRLAGGYNEQFF. The CDR3 DNA sequence: TGTGCCAGCAGCCCTCGACTAGCGGGAGGGTACAATGAGCAGTTCTTC. Combining the CDR3 with reference TRBV9 and TRBJ2-1 gives the whole variable domain DSGVTQTPKHLITATGQRVTLRCSPRSGDLSVYWYQQSLDQGLQFLIQYYNGEERAKGNILERFSAQQFPDLHSELNLSSLELGDSALYFCASSPRLAGGYNEQFFGPGTRLTVL.